The T cell receptor (beta chain) under discussion was sequenced for a study of cytomegalovirus exposure and HLA in healthy donors. Turning to the study itself: From 150 million to 200 million T cells, an earlier analysis saw roughly 120 million unique TCR beta sequences.

Notes on the study in general: For most TCR beta V segments, an earlier analysis put the productive rate at about 87% or about 30% of the time. The majority of CMV-associated TCR beta chains were reported as apparently HLA-restricted in a later analysis.

A remark on this clone: Its antigen is currently unknown. This sample includes further DNA sequences coding for the same CDR3.

This PCR relied on a set of 60 Vbeta primers and 13 Jbeta primers. Only in-frame clones appear in the TCRdb table, and some are missing; sequencing was by immunoSEQ multiplex PCR. The sample lists 150,000 to 200,000 clones; around four fifths were seen once. V was clipped by 0 bases and J by 14 bases, with 16 bases between them. The CDR3 runs 14 residues. The V gene's germline CDR1 is PRHDT and CDR2 FYEKMQ (reference sequence). Input material: PBMCs. This TCR was sampled from a man younger than 35 in good health and CMV-seropositive. The chain uses TRBV13 and TRBJ1-4; D remains ambiguous. CDR3 sequence (DNA): TGTGCCAGCAGCTTAGGGAGGTCCTCTCATGTTCTGTTTTTT. As protein: CASSLGRSSHVLFF.